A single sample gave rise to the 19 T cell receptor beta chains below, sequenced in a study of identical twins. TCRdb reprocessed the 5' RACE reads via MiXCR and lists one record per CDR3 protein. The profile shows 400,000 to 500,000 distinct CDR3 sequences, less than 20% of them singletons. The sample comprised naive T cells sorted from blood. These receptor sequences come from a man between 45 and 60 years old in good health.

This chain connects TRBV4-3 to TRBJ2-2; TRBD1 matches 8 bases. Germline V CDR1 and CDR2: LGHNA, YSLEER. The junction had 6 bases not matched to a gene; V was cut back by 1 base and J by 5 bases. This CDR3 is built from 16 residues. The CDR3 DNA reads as TGCGCCAGCAGCCAAGGAGCAGGGGGCAGGACCGGGGAGCTGTTTTTT. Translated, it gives CASSQGAGGRTGELFF.

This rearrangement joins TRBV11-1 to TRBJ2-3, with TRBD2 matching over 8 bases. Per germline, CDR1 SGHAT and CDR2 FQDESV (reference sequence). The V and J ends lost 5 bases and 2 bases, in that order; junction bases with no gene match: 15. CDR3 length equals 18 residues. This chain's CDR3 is CASSDTLQSGGHTDTQYF. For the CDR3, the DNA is TGTGCCAGCAGCGACACCCTACAAAGCGGGGGACACACAGATACGCAGTATTTT. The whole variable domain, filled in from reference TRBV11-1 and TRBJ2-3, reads EAEVAQSPRYKITEKSQAVAFWCDPISGHATLYWYRQILGQGPELLVQFQDESVVDDSQLPKDRFSAERLKGVDSTLKIQPAELGDSAMYLCASSDTLQSGGHTDTQYFGPGTRLTVL.

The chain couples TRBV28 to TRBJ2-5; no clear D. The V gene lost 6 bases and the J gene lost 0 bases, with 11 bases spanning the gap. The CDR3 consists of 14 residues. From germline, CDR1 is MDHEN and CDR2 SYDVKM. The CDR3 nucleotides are TGTGCCAGCAGGAGACACTTGTACCAAGAGACCCAGTACTTC. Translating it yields CASRRHLYQETQYF.

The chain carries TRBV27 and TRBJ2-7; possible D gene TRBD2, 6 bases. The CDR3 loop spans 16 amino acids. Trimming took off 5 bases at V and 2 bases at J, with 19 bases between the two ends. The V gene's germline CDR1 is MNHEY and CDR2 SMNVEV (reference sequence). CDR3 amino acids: CASSIRGSLGAYEQYF. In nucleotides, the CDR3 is TGTGCCAGCAGTATACGGGGGAGCCTTGGGGCCTACGAGCAGTACTTC.

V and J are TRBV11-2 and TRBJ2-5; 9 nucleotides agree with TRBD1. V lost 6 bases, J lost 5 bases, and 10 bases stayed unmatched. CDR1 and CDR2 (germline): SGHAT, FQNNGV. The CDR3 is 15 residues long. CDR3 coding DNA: TGTGCCAGCAGGAATCCCTACAGGGGGCGGGAGACCCAGTACTTC. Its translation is CASRNPYRGRETQYF.

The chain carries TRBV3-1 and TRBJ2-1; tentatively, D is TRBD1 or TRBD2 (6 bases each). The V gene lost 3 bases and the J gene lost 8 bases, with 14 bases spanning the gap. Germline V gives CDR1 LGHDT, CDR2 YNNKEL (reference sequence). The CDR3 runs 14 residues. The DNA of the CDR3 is TGTGCCAGCAGCCATTTATGGGGGGCATATGAGCAGTTCTTC. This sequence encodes CASSHLWGAYEQFF.

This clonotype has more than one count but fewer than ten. The CDR3, as DNA: TGCAGCGTTGCGGCCTCAGGGGGATTTGAAGCTTTCTTT. Translated: CSVAASGGFEAFF. This chain joins TRBV29-1 and TRBJ1-1; 7 nucleotides match TRBD1. Germline V CDR1 and CDR2: SQVTM, ANQGSEA. V shed 4 bases and J 7 bases; nucleotides not matched to a gene: 9. This CDR3 is 13 amino acids long.

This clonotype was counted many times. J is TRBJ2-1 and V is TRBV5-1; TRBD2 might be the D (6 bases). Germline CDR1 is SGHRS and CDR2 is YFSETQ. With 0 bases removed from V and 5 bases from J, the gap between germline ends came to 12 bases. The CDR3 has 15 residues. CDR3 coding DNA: TGCGCCAGCAGCTTGGATGCGGGACCAGACAATGAGCAGTTCTTC. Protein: CASSLDAGPDNEQFF.

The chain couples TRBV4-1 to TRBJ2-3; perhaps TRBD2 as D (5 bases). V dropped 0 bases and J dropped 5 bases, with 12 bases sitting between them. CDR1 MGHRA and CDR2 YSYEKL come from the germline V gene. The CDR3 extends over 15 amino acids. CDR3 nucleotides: TGCGCCAGCAGCCAAGATCTGCCGGCGGGAGATACGCAGTATTTT. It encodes CASSQDLPAGDTQYF.

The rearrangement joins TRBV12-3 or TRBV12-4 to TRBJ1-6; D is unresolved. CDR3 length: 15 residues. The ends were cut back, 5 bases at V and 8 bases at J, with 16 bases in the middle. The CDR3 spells CASSPLDPLDSPLHF. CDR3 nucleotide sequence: TGTGCCAGCAGTCCTTTGGACCCTTTGGATTCACCCCTCCACTTT.

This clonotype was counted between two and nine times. The CDR3 region has the DNA TGCAGTGCTAGTTCGTTTGTGAACGGGGAGACCCAGTACTTC. Protein: CSASSFVNGETQYF. V usage is TRBV20-1 and J usage is TRBJ2-5, with D uncertain. V lost 3 bases and J lost 5, with 16 bases in between. This CDR3 has 14 amino acids. Per the germline V gene, CDR1 is DFQATT and CDR2 is SNEGSKA (reference sequence).

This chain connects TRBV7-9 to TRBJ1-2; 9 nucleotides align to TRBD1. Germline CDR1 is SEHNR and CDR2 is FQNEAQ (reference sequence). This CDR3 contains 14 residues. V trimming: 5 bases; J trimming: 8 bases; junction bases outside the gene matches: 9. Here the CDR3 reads CASSTSGTGRGYTF. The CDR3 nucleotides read TGTGCCAGCAGCACTTCCGGGACAGGGAGAGGCTACACCTTC. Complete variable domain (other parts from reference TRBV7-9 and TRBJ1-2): DTGVSQNPRHKITKRGQNVTFRCDPISEHNRLYWYRQTLGQGPEFLTYFQNEAQLEKSRLLSDRFSAERPKGSFSTLEIQRTEQGDSAMYLCASSTSGTGRGYTFGSGTRLTVV.

The CDR3 region has the DNA TGTGCCAGCAGTTTCGAGTCGGTCCGGGAGACCCAGTACTTC. Residues: CASSFESVRETQYF. The chain recombines TRBV12-3 or TRBV12-4 with TRBJ2-5, with no clear D. CDR3 size: 14 residues. Trimming shortened V by 3 bases and J by 5 bases, and 13 bases separated the two germline ends.

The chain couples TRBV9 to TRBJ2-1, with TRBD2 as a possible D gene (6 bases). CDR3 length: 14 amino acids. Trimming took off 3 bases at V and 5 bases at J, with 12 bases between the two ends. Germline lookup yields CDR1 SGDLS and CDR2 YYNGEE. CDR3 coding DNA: TGTGCCAGCAGCGGGGGACTCGCACACAATGAGCAGTTCTTC. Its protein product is CASSGGLAHNEQFF.

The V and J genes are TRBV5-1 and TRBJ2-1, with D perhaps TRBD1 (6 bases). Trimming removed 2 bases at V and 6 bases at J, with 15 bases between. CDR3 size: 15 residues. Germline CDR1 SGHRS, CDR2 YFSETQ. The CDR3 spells CASSFKQGMGNEQFF. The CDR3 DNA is TGCGCCAGCAGCTTCAAGCAGGGGATGGGCAATGAGCAGTTCTTC.

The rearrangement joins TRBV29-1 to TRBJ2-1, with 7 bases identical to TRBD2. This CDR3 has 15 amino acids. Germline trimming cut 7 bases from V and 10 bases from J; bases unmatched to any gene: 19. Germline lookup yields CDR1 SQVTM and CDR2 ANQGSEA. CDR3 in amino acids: CSAPIWGGGSGEQFF. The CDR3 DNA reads TGCAGCGCCCCGATTTGGGGGGGGGGTAGTGGAGAGCAGTTCTTC.

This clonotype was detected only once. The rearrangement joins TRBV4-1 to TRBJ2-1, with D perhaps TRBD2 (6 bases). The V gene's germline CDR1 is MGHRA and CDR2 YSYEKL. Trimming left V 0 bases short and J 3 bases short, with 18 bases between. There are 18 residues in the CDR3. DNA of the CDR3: TGCGCCAGCAGCCAAGACCCGGGACTGCTGTCCGGCTACAATGAGCAGTTCTTC. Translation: CASSQDPGLLSGYNEQFF.

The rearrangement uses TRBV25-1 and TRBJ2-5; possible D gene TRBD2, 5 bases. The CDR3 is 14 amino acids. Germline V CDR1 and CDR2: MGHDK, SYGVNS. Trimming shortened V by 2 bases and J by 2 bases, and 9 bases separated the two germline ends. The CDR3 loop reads CASSEIRGQETQYF. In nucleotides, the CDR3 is TGTGCCAGCAGTGAAATCCGAGGGCAAGAGACCCAGTACTTC.

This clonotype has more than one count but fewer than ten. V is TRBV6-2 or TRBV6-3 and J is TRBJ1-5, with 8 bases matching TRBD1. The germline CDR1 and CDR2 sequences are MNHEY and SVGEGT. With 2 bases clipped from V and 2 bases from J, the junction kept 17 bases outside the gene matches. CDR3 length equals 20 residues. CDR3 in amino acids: CASSYLRDDRGHIGNQPQHF. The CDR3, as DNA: TGTGCCAGCAGTTACCTCAGGGATGACAGGGGCCATATCGGCAATCAGCCCCAGCATTTT.